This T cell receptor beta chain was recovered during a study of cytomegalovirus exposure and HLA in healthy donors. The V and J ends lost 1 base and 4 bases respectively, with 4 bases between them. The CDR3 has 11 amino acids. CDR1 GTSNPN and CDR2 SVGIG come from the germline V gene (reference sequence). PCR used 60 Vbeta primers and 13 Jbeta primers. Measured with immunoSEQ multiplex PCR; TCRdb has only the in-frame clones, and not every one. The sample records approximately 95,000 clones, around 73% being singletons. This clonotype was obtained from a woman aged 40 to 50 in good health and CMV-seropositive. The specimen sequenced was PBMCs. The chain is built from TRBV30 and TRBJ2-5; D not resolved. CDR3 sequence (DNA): TGTGCCTGGAGTGCCGGAGAGACCCAGTACTTC. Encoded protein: CAWSAGETQYF.